This entry lists 11 T cell receptor beta chains sequenced from one sample in a study of CD8 T cells in ankylosing spondylitis. TCRdb ran MiXCR on the 5' RACE reads and lists one entry per CDR3 protein. This table has more than 400,000 distinct CDR3 sequences, roughly 5.2% appearing once. No antigen is known for these receptors. Findings of the study overall: Apparently characteristic of ankylosing spondylitis blood was a TCR beta motif (about eight highly homologous variants).

The sample taken for sequencing was blood, either unsorted or a sorted T cell fraction (not recorded which). Source of these receptors: a male donor with ankylosing spondylitis.

There are many counts of this clonotype. V gene TRBV20-1 combines with J gene TRBJ1-5, with D hard to call. The CDR3 is 18 amino acids. CDR1 DFQATT and CDR2 SNEGSKA come from the germline V gene (reference sequence). Trimming removed 0 bases from V and 9 bases from J, with 27 bases in between. The CDR3: CSARDSTFGRYSNGPQHF. The CDR3 nucleotides are TGCAGTGCTAGAGATTCGACGTTTGGACGATATAGCAATGGGCCCCAGCATTTT.

CDR3 in DNA: TGTGCCAGCAGCTCCGAGATAGCGGGTAGTGAGACCCAGTACTTC. Its protein is CASSSEIAGSETQYF. This chain connects TRBV9 to TRBJ2-5; 7 nucleotides align to TRBD2. V lost 4 bases to trimming and J lost 5 bases; unmatched junction nucleotides: 11. Germline CDR1 and CDR2: SGDLS and YYNGEE. This CDR3 spans 15 amino acids.

This clonotype was observed many times. This sequence joins TRBV28 and TRBJ1-2; weak D call: TRBD1 (5 bases). The CDR3 contains 15 residues. Trimming removed 8 bases at V and 3 bases at J, with 19 bases between. The V gene's germline CDR1 is MDHEN and CDR2 SYDVKM. The CDR3 spells CASCELGGLDYGYTF. The DNA of the CDR3 is TGTGCCAGCTGTGAGCTCGGGGGATTGGACTATGGCTACACCTTC.

This clonotype was seen only a few times. This chain links TRBV18 with TRBJ1-2, with D maybe TRBD1 (6 bases). V was shortened by 6 bases and J by 4 bases, with 12 bases between the two germline ends. CDR1 and CDR2 (germline): KGHSH, LQKENI. The CDR3 spans 13 residues. CDR3 sequence: CASSQDSLYGYTF. CDR3 DNA: TGTGCCAGCTCTCAGGACAGCCTCTATGGCTACACCTTC.

This clonotype showed up many times. The gene calls are TRBV12-3 or TRBV12-4 and TRBJ1-1; 7 positions match TRBD1. Trimming cost V 7 bases and J 5 bases; bases outside gene matches: 13. CDR3 size: 15 residues. The CDR3 DNA reads TGTGCCAGCACCGAATCTGACAGGGTGTGGACTGAAGCTTTCTTT. This gives the protein CASTESDRVWTEAFF.

This clonotype was counted between two and nine times. This rearrangement joins TRBV28 to TRBJ1-1; D remains unclear. Germline-derived CDR1 and CDR2 are MDHEN and SYDVKM. V was trimmed by 7 bases and J by 2 bases, leaving 8 bases between them. This CDR3 spans 12 amino acids. The CDR3 sequence: CASIRRNTEAFF. CDR3 coding DNA: TGTGCCAGCATCAGACGAAACACTGAAGCTTTCTTT.

The genes are TRBV5-1 and TRBJ1-1; D ambiguous. Trimming stripped 0 bases from V and 3 bases from J, with 15 bases between. Germline loops: CDR1 SGHRS, CDR2 YFSETQ. The CDR3 has 16 amino acids. The CDR3 DNA follows: TGCGCCAGCAGCTTGGTCCCGAGGCCAGTGGACACTGAAGCTTTCTTT. It encodes CASSLVPRPVDTEAFF.

This clonotype appeared many times. V and J are TRBV12-3 or TRBV12-4 and TRBJ1-1, with 7 bases lining up with TRBD1. This CDR3 is built from 14 residues. Losses at the gene ends were 6 bases for V and 0 bases for J; bases not matched to a gene: 4. CDR3 DNA: TGTGCCAGCAGCGCGACAGGGATGAACACTGAAGCTTTCTTT. Residues: CASSATGMNTEAFF.

This clonotype has just a few counts. The J gene is TRBJ2-7, the V gene TRBV6-1; 8 bases fit TRBD2. The CDR3 extends over 15 amino acids. Losses at the gene ends were 2 bases for V and 6 bases for J; bases not matched to a gene: 9. Germline lookup yields CDR1 MNHNS and CDR2 SASEGT. CDR3 coding DNA: TGTGCCAGCAGTGAATGGGTAGCGGGAATGGGCGAGCAGTACTTC. Its translation: CASSEWVAGMGEQYF.

This clonotype was observed at least ten times. This chain joins TRBV9 and TRBJ1-2; D call uncertain. Germline values: CDR1 SGDLS, CDR2 YYNGEE. The CDR3 is 13 residues long. The V and J ends lost 0 bases and 0 bases respectively, with 3 bases between them. CDR3 loop: CASSVGPNYGYTF. The CDR3 nucleotides are TGTGCCAGCAGCGTAGGACCTAACTATGGCTACACCTTC.

There are many counts of this clonotype. The chain links TRBV29-1 to TRBJ2-7; 7 bases map to TRBD2. After removal of 6 bases from V and 2 bases from J, the junction contained 7 bases not matched to a gene. The germline V gene has CDR1 SQVTM and CDR2 ANQGSEA. The CDR3 extends over 13 amino acids. The DNA of the CDR3 is TGCAGCGTGGGGGGGGAGATCACCTACGAGCAGTACTTC. Its translation: CSVGGEITYEQYF.